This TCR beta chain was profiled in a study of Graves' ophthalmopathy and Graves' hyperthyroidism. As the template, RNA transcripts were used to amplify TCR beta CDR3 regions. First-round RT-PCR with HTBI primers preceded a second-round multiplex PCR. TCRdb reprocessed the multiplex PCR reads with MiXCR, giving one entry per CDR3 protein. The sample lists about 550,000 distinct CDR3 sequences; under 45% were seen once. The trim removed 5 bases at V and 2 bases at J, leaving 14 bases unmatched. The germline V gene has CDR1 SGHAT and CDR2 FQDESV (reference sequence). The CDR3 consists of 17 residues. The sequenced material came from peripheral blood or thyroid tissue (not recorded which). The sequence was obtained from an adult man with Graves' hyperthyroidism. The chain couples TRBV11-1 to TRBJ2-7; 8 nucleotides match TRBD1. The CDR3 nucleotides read TGTGCCAGCAGCCGAACGCCCTCCGAGACAGGGGCCTACGAGCAGTACTTC. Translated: CASSRTPSETGAYEQYF.